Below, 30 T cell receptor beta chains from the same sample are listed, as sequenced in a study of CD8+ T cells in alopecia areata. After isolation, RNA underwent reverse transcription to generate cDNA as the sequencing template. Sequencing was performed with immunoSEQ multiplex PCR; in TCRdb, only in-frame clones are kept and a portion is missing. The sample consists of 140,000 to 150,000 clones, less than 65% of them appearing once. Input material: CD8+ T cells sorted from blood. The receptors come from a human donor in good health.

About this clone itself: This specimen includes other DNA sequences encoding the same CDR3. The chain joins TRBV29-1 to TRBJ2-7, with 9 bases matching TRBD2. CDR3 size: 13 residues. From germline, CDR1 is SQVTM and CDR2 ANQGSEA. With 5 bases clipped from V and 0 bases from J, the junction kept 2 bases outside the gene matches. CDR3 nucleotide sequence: TGCAGCGTTCGGACTAGCGACTCCTACGAGCAGTACTTC. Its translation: CSVRTSDSYEQYF.

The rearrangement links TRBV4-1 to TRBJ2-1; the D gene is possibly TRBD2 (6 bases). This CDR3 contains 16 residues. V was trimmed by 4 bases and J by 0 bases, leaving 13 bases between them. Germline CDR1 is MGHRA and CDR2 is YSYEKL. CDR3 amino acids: CASSLTLANSYNEQFF. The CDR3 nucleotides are TGCGCCAGCAGCCTTACCCTAGCGAACTCCTACAATGAGCAGTTCTTC.

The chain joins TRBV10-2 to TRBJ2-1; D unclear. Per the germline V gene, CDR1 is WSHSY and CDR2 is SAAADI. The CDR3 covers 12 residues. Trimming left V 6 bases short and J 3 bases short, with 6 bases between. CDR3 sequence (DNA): TGCGCCAGCAGCGACGACTACAATGAGCAGTTCTTC. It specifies CASSDDYNEQFF.

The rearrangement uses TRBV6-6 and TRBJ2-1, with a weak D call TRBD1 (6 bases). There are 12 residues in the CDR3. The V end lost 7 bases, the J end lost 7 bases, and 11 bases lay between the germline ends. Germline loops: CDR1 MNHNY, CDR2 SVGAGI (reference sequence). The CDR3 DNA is TGTGCCAGCAACACAGGGAGTAATGAGCAGTTCTTC. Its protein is CASNTGSNEQFF.

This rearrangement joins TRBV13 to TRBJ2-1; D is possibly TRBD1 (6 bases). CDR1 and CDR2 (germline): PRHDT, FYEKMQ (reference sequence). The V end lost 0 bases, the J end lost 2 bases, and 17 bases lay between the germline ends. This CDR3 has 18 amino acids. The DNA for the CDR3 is TGTGCCAGCAGCTTAGGATTTGGACAGTTAATTACCTACAATGAGCAGTTCTTC. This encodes CASSLGFGQLITYNEQFF.

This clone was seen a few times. The CDR3 is CSVTNRGSPYNEQFF. The CDR3 region has the DNA TGCAGCGTTACTAATCGTGGTAGTCCCTACAATGAGCAGTTCTTC. The chain employs TRBV29-1 and TRBJ2-1; D uncertain. The CDR3 is made up of 15 amino acids. Germline V gene lookup returns CDR1 SQVTM and CDR2 ANQGSEA. The germline V and J ends were trimmed by 5 bases and 2 bases, with 16 bases remaining between them.

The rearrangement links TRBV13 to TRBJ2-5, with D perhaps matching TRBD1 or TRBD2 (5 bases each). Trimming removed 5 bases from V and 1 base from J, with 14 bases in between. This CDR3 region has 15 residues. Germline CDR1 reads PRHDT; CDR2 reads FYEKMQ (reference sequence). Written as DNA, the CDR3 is TGTGCCAGCAGCCTAAGTGCCGGGACCCAAGAGACCCAGTACTTC. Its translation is CASSLSAGTQETQYF.

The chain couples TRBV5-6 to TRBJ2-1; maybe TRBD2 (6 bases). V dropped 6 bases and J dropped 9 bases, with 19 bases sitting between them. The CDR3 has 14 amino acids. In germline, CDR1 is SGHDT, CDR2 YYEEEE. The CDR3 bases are TGTGCCAGCAACCTCGGTGGAGGGTCAGCTGAGCAGTTCTTC. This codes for CASNLGGGSAEQFF. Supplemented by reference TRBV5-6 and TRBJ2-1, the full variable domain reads DAGVTQSPTHLIKTRGQQVTLRCSPKSGHDTVSWYQQALGQGPQFIFQYYEEEERQRGNFPDRFSGHQFPNYSSELNVNALLLGDSALYLCASNLGGGSAEQFFGPGTRLTVL.

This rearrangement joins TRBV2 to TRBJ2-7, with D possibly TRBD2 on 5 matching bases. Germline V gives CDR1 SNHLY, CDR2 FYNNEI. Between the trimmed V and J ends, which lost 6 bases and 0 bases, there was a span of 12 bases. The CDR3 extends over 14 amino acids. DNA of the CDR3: TGTGCCAGCAGGTGGGAGACCCCCTCCTACGAGCAGTACTTC. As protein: CASRWETPSYEQYF.

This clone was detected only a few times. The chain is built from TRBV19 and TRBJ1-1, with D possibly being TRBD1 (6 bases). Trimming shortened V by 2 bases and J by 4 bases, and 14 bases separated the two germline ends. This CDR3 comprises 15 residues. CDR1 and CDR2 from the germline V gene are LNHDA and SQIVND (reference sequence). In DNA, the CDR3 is TGTGCCAGTAGTATATCGGCCAGGGGAGGCACTGAAGCTTTCTTT. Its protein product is CASSISARGGTEAFF. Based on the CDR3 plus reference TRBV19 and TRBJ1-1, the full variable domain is DGGITQSPKYLFRKEGQNVTLSCEQNLNHDAMYWYRQDPGQGLRLIYYSQIVNDFQKGDIAEGYSVSREKKESFPLTVTSAQKNPTAFYLCASSISARGGTEAFFGQGTRLTVV.

CDR3 in amino acids: CASTTNPTTNEKLFF. DNA for the CDR3: TGTGCCAGCACCACCAATCCCACAACTAATGAAAAACTGTTTTTT. The V gene is TRBV7-9, the J gene TRBJ1-4, with D unclear. The CDR3 runs to 15 residues. The V and J ends lost 7 bases and 0 bases respectively, with 12 bases between them. CDR1 is SEHNR, CDR2 FQNEAQ, per germline (reference sequence).

CDR3 DNA: TGCAGCGTAGTCCATTATCGCGGGAGCTCCTACGAGCAGTACTTC. This encodes CSVVHYRGSSYEQYF. V gene TRBV29-1 combines with J gene TRBJ2-7, with 7 positions matching TRBD2. J lost 0 bases, V lost 6 bases, and 11 bases had no gene match. In germline, CDR1 is SQVTM, CDR2 ANQGSEA. CDR3 length: 15 amino acids.

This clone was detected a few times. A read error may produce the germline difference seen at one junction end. The DNA of the CDR3 is TGTGCCAGCAGCCAACCCCCCAGCTACGATGAGCAGTTCTTC. Protein product: CASSQPPSYDEQFF. The chain has TRBV4-2 and TRBJ2-1; D ambiguous. CDR1 is LGHNA, CDR2 YNFKEQ, per germline. The CDR3 length is 14 residues.

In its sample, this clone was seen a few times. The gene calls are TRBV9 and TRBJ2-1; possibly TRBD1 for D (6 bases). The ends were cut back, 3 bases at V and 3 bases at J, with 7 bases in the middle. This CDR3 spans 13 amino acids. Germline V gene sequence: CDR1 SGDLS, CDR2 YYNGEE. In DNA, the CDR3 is TGTGCCAGCAGCGCAGGGGTCTACAATGAGCAGTTCTTC. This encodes CASSAGVYNEQFF.

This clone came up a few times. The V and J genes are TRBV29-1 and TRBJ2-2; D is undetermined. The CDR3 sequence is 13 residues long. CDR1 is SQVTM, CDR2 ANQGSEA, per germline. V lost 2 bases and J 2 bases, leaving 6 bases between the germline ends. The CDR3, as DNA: TGCAGCGTTGAAAGGCAAAACACCGGGGAGCTGTTTTTT. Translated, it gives CSVERQNTGELFF.

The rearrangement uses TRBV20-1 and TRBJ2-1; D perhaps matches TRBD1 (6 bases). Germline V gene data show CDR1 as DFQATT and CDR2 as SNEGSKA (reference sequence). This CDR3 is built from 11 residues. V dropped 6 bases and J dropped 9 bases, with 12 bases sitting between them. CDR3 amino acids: CSARTEVEQFF. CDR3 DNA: TGCAGTGCGCGGACAGAAGTTGAGCAGTTCTTC.

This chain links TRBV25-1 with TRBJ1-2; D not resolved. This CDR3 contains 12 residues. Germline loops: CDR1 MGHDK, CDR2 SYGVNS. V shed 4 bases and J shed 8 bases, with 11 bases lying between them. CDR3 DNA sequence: TGTGCCAGCAGTGCCCCTCTGGCGGGCTACACCTTC. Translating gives CASSAPLAGYTF.

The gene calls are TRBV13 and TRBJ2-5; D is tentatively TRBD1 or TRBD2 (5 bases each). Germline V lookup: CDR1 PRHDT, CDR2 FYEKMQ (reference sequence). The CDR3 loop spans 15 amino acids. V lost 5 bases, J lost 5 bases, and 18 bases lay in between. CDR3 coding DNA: TGTGCCAGCAGCATCGGGGCGCCCCGTGAGGAGACCCAGTACTTC. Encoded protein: CASSIGAPREETQYF.

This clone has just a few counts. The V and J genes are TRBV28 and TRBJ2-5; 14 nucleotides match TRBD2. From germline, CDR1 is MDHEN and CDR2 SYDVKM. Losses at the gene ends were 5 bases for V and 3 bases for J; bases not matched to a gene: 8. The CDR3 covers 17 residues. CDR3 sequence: CASSGLAGGGSEETQYF. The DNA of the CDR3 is TGTGCCAGCAGTGGACTAGCGGGAGGCGGCTCCGAAGAGACCCAGTACTTC. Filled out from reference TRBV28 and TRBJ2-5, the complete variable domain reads DVKVTQSSRYLVKRTGEKVFLECVQDMDHENMFWYRQDPGLGLRLIYFSYDVKMKEKGDIPEGYSVSREKKERFSLILESASTNQTSMYLCASSGLAGGGSEETQYFGPGTRLLVL.

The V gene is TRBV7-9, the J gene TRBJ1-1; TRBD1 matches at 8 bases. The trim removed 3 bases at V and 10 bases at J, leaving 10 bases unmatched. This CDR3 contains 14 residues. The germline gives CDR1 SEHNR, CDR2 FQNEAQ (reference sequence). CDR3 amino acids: CASSFLDRALGAFF. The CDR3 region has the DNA TGTGCCAGCAGCTTCCTGGACAGGGCTCTTGGAGCTTTCTTT.

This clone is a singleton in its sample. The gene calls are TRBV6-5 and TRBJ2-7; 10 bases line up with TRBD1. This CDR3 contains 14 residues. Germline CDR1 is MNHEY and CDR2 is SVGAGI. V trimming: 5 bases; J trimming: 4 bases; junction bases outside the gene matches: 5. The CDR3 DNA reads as TGTGCCAGCAGTCCGGGACAGGGGTTGTACGAGCAGTACTTC. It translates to CASSPGQGLYEQYF.

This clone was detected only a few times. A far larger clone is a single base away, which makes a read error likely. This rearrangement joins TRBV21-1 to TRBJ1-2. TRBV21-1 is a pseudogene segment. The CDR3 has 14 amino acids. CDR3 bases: TGTGCCAGCAGCGTAGGCAACTCTAACTATGGCTACACCTTC. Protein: CASSVGNSNYGYTF.

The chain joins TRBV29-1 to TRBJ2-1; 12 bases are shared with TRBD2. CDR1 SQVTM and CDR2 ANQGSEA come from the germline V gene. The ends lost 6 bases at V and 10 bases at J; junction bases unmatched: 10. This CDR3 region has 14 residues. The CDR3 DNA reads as TGCAGCGTAGAGACTAGCGGGGGCTGGGGCGAGCAGTTCTTC. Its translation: CSVETSGGWGEQFF.

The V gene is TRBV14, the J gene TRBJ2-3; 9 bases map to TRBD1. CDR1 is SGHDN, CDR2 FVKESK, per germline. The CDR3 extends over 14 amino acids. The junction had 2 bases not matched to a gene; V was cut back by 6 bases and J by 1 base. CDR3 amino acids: CASSRTGGTDTQYF. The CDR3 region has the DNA TGTGCCAGCAGTCGGACAGGGGGCACAGATACGCAGTATTTT.

The DNA for the CDR3 is TGTGCCAGCAGCCCCCAGGATAAGGGGTCGAACACCGGGGAGCTGTTTTTT. Protein: CASSPQDKGSNTGELFF. The rearrangement uses TRBV5-6 and TRBJ2-2; D might be TRBD1 (5 bases). Germline CDR1 SGHDT, CDR2 YYEEEE. Trimming removed 4 bases from V and 0 bases from J, with 16 bases in between. The CDR3 is made up of 17 amino acids. The whole variable domain, remainder taken from reference TRBV5-6 and TRBJ2-2, is DAGVTQSPTHLIKTRGQQVTLRCSPKSGHDTVSWYQQALGQGPQFIFQYYEEEERQRGNFPDRFSGHQFPNYSSELNVNALLLGDSALYLCASSPQDKGSNTGELFFGEGSRLTVL.

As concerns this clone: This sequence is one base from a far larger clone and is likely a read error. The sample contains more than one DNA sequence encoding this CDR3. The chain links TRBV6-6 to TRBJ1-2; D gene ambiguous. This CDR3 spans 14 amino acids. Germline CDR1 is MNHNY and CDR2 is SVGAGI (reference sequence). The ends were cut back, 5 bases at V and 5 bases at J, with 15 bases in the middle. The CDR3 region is CASSESSDVYGYTF. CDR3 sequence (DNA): TGTGCCAGCAGTGAGTCGAGCGATGTATATGGCTACACCTTC.

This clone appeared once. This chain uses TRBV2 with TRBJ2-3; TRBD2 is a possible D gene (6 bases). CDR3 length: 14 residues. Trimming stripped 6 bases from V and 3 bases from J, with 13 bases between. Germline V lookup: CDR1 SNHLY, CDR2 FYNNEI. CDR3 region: CASSGGTVTDTQYF. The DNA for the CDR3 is TGTGCCAGCAGCGGGGGTACGGTGACAGATACGCAGTATTTT.

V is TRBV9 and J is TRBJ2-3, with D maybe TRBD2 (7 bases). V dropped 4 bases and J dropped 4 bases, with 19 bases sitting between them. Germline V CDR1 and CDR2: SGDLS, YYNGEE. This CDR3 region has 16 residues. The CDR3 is CASSPNGQGRADTQYF. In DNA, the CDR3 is TGTGCCAGCAGCCCGAATGGGCAGGGGAGGGCAGATACGCAGTATTTT.

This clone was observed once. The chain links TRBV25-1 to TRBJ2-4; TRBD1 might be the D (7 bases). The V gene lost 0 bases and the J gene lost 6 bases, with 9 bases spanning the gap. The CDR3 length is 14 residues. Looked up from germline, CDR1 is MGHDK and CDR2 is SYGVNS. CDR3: CASSEYQGGNIQYF. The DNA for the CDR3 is TGTGCCAGCAGTGAATACCAGGGGGGAAACATTCAGTACTTC.

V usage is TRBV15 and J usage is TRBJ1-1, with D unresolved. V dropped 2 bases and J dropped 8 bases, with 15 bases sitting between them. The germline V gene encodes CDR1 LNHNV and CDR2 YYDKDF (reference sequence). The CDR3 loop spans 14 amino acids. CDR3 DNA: TGTGCCACCAGCAGACGTACTCAGGTTGCGGAAGCTTTCTTT. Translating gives CATSRRTQVAEAFF.